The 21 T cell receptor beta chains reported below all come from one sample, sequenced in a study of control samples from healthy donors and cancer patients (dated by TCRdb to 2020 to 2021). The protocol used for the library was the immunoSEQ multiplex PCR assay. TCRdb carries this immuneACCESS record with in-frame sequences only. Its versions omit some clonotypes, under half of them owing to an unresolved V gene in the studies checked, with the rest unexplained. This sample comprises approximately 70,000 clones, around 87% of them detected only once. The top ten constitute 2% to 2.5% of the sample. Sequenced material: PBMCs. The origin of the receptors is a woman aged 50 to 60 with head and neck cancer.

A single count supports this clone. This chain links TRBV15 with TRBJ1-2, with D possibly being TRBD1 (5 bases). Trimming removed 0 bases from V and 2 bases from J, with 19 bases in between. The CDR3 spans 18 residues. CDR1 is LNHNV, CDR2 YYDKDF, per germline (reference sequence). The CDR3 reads CATSRDLGAKKVNYGYTF. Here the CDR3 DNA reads TGTGCCACCAGCAGAGATCTTGGGGCGAAGAAGGTGAACTATGGCTACACCTTC.

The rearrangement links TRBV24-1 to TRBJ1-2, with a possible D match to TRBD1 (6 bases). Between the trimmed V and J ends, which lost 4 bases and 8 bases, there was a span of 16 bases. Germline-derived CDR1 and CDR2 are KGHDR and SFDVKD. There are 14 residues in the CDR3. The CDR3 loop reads CATSDPTGREGYTF. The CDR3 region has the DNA TGTGCCACCAGTGACCCAACAGGGAGGGAGGGCTACACCTTC.

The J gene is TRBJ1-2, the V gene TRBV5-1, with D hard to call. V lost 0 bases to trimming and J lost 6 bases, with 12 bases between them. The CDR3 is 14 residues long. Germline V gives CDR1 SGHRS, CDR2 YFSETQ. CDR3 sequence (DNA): TGCGCCAGCAGCTTGGAGGGTGCCGGGAATGGCTACACCTTC. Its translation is CASSLEGAGNGYTF.

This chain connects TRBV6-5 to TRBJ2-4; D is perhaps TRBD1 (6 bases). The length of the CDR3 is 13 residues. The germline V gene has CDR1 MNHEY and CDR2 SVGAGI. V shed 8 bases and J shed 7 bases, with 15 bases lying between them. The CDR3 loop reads CASAGAGENIQYF. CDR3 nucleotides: TGTGCCAGCGCAGGGGCTGGTGAGAACATTCAGTACTTC.

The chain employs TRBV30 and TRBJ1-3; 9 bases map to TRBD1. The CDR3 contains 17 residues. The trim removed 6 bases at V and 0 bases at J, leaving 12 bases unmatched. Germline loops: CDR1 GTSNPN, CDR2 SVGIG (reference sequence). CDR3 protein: CACSWEGQGSSGNTIYF. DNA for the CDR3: TGTGCCTGTTCTTGGGAGGGACAGGGCTCCTCTGGAAACACCATATATTTT.

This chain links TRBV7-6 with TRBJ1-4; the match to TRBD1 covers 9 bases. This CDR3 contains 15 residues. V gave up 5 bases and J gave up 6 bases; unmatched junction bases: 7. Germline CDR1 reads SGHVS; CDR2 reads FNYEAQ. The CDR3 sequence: CASSPTTGGHEKLFF. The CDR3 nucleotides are TGTGCCAGCAGCCCCACGACAGGGGGGCATGAAAAACTGTTTTTT.

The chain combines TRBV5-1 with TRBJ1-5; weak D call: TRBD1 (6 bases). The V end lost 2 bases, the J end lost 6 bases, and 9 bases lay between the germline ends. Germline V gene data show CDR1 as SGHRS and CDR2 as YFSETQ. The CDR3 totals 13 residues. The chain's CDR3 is CASSFEGGQPQHF. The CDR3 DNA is TGCGCCAGCAGCTTCGAAGGGGGTCAGCCCCAGCATTTT.

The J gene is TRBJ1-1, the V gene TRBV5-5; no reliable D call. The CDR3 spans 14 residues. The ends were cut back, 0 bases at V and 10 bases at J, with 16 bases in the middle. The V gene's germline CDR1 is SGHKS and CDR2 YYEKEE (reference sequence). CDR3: CASSLAEKDARAFF. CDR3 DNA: TGTGCCAGCAGCTTGGCCGAAAAGGACGCGCGAGCTTTCTTT.

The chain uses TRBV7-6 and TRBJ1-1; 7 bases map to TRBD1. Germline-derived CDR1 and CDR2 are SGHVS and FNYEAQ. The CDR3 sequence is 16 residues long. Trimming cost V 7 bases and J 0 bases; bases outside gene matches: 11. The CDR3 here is CASTLGGRGMNTEAFF. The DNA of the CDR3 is TGTGCCAGCACCCTAGGGGGCAGAGGGATGAACACTGAAGCTTTCTTT.

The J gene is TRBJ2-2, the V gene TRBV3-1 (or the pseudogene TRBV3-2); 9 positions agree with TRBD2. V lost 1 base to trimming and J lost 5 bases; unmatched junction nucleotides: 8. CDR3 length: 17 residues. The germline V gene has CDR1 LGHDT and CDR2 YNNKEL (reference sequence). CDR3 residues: CASSQGALAGRTGELFF. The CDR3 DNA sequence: TGTGCCAGCAGCCAAGGGGCCCTAGCGGGGAGGACCGGGGAGCTGTTTTTT.

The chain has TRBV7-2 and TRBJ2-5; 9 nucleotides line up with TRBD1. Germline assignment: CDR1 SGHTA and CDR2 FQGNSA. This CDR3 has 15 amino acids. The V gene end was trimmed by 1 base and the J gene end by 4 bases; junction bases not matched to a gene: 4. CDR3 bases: TGTGCCAGCAGCTTAGGGGGGGACAGGGCAGAGACCCAGTACTTC. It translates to CASSLGGDRAETQYF. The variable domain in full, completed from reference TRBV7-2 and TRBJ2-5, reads GAGVSQSPSNKVTEKGKDVELRCDPISGHTALYWYRQSLGQGLEFLIYFQGNSAPDKSGLPSDRFSAERTGGSVSTLTIQRTQQEDSAVYLCASSLGGDRAETQYFGPGTRLLVL.

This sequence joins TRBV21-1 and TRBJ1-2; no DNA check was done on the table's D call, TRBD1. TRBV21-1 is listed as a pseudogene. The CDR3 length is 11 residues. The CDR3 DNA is TGTGCCAGCAGCACCACAGGGGGCTACACCTTC. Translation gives CASSTTGGYTF.

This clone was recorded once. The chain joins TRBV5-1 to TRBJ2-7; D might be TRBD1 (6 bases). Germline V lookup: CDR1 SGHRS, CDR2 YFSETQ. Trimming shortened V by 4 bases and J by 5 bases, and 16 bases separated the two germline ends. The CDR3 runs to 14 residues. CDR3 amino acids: CASSPLTGPDEQYF. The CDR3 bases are TGCGCCAGCAGCCCCTTGACAGGTCCAGACGAGCAGTACTTC.

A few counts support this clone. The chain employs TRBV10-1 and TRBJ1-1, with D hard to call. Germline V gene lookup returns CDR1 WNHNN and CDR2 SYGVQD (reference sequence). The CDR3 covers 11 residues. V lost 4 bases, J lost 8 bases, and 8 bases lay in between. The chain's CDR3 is CASSAVWEAFF. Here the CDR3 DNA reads TGCGCCAGCAGTGCTGTCTGGGAAGCTTTCTTT.

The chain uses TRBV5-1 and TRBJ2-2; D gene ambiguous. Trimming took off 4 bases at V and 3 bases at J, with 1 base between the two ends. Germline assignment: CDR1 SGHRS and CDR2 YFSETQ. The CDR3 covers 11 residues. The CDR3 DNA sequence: TGCGCCAGCAGCGACACCGGGGAGCTGTTTTTT. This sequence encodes CASSDTGELFF.

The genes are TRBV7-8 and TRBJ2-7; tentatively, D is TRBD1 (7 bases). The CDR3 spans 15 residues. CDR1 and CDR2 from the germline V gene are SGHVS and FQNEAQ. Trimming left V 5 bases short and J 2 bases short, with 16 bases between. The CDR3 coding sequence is TGTGCCAGCAGCCCTACCCGGGGGACAGCCTACGAGCAGTACTTC. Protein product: CASSPTRGTAYEQYF.

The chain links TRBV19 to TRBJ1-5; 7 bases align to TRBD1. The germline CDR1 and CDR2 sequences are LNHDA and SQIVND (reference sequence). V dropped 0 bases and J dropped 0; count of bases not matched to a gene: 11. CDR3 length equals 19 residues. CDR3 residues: CASSIDSPGTANSNQPQHF. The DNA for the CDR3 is TGTGCCAGTAGTATAGACTCGCCCGGGACAGCAAATAGCAATCAGCCCCAGCATTTT.

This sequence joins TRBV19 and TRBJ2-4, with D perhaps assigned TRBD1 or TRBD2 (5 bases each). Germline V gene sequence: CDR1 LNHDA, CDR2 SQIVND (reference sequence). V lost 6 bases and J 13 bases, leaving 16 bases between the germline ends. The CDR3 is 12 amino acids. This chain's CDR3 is CASSPRPGPQYF. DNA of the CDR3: TGTGCCAGTAGCCCTCGCCCGGGACCGCAGTACTTC.

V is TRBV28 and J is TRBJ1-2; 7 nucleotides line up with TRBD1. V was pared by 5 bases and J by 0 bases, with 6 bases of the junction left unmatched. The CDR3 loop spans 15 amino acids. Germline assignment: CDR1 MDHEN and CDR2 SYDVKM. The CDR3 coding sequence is TGTGCCAGCAGTCGTACAGGGGCCTCTAACTATGGCTACACCTTC. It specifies CASSRTGASNYGYTF.

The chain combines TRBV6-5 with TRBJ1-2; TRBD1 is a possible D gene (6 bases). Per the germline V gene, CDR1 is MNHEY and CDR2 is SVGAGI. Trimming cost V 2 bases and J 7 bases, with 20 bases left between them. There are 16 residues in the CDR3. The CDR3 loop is CASSYGGWQGYGGYTF. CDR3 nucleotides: TGTGCCAGCAGTTACGGGGGTTGGCAGGGGTACGGTGGCTACACCTTC.

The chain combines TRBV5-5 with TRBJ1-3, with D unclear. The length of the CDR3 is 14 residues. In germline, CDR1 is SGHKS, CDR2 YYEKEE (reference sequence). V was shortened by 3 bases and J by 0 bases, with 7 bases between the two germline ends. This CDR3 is CASSSGSSGNTIYF. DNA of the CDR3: TGTGCCAGCAGCTCGGGGAGCTCTGGAAACACCATATATTTT.